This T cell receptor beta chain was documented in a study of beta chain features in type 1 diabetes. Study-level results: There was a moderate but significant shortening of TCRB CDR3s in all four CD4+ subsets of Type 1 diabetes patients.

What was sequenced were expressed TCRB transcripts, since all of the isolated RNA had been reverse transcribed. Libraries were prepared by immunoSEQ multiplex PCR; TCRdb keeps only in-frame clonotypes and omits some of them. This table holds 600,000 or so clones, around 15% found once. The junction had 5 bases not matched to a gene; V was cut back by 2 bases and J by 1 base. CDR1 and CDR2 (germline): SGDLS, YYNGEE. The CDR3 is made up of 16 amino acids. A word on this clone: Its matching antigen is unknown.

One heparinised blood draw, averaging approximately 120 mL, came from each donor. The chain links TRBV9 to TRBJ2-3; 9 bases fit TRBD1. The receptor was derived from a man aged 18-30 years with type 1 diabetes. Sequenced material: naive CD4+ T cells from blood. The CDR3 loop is CASSVGTGIRTDTQYF. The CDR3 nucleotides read TGTGCCAGCAGCGTCGGGACAGGGATCCGCACAGATACGCAGTATTTT.